This passage covers 21 T cell receptor beta chains from one sample sequenced in a study of T-cell reconstitution after alpha-beta-depleted transplantation in children. During its preparation, the TCRbeta library received unique molecular identifiers. TCRdb passed the PCR reads through MiXCR, listing each CDR3 protein once. The table has roughly 340,000 distinct CDR3 sequences, roughly 17% seen once. The specimen was PBMCs, mostly from graft donor cells, collected 360 days after TCRalphabeta/CD19-depleted stem cell transplant. The source of these receptors is a male patient between 2 and 15 years old who had a stem cell transplant for acute lymphoblastic leukemia, so the T cells may come from the graft donor.

V gene TRBV28 combines with J gene TRBJ2-2, with 10 bases aligning to TRBD1. CDR1 and CDR2 from the germline V gene are MDHEN and SYDVKM. The CDR3 loop spans 17 amino acids. V dropped 5 bases and J dropped 3; count of bases not matched to a gene: 9. The CDR3 is CASSLWTGGDYTGELFF. DNA for the CDR3: TGTGCCAGCAGTCTCTGGACAGGGGGGGACTACACCGGGGAGCTGTTTTTT.

Only a few counts were recorded for this clonotype. The gene calls are TRBV28 and TRBJ2-1, with 7 bases fitting TRBD2. V shed 5 bases, J shed 4 bases, and the junction held 11 bases outside the gene matches. Germline values: CDR1 MDHEN, CDR2 SYDVKM. This CDR3 spans 16 amino acids. The CDR3: CASSPGAGIIYNEQFF. Written as DNA, the CDR3 is TGTGCCAGCAGTCCCGGAGCGGGGATAATATACAATGAGCAGTTCTTC.

Only a few counts were recorded for this clonotype. The chain joins TRBV6-2 or TRBV6-3 to TRBJ2-7, with D possibly TRBD2 on 6 matching bases. Germline V gives CDR1 MNHEY, CDR2 SVGEGT. V was pared by 2 bases and J by 2 bases, with 16 bases between. CDR3 size: 16 residues. The CDR3 loop reads CASSYVQGSGAYEQYF. In DNA, the CDR3 is TGTGCCAGCAGTTACGTTCAAGGTAGCGGAGCCTACGAGCAGTACTTC.

The chain combines TRBV9 with TRBJ2-3; a weak D match, TRBD1 (6 bases). Trimming took 4 bases from V and 3 from J, leaving 15 bases between them. Germline CDR1 is SGDLS and CDR2 is YYNGEE. The CDR3 is 15 residues long. CDR3 nucleotide sequence: TGTGCCAGCAGCCTGGGGGACACAGAGACAGATACGCAGTATTTT. This sequence encodes CASSLGDTETDTQYF.

This clonotype has a handful of counts. The chain is built from TRBV4-2 and TRBJ1-5; no clear D gene. This CDR3 comprises 15 residues. The germline CDR1 and CDR2 sequences are LGHNA and YNFKEQ. The V end lost 1 base, the J end lost 0 bases, and 7 bases lay between the germline ends. CDR3 sequence (DNA): TGTGCCAGCAGCCAAGGCGCGGATAGCAATCAGCCCCAGCATTTT. It specifies CASSQGADSNQPQHF.

This clonotype was counted between two and nine times. The chain is built from TRBV5-1 and TRBJ1-2; weak D call: TRBD1 (6 bases). Between the trimmed V and J ends, which lost 0 bases and 2 bases, there was a span of 14 bases. CDR3 length: 16 amino acids. Germline CDR1 reads SGHRS; CDR2 reads YFSETQ. The CDR3 sequence: CASSLAEGGRNYGYTF. The CDR3 nucleotides are TGCGCCAGCAGCTTGGCCGAGGGGGGAAGGAACTATGGCTACACCTTC.

This clonotype was seen repeatedly, ten times or more. The gene calls are TRBV20-1 and TRBJ2-7; the D gene is possibly TRBD1 (6 bases). CDR1 is DFQATT, CDR2 SNEGSKA, per germline (reference sequence). The CDR3 is made up of 14 amino acids. V shed 0 bases and J shed 2 bases, with 11 bases lying between them. CDR3 amino acids: CSARDRGGPYEQYF. CDR3 in DNA: TGCAGTGCTAGAGACAGGGGTGGACCCTACGAGCAGTACTTC.

This clonotype was seen only a few times. V gene TRBV6-2 or TRBV6-3 combines with J gene TRBJ2-5; D is undetermined. The V end was cut by 7 bases, the J end by 1 base, with 13 bases between. In germline, CDR1 is MNHEY, CDR2 SVGEGT. The CDR3 has 14 residues. DNA for the CDR3: TGTGCCAGCAAGGAAGGACCGACCCAAGAGACCCAGTACTTC. Protein sequence: CASKEGPTQETQYF.

In its sample, this clonotype was seen a few times. The CDR3 sequence is CASSVGGTSGEQYF. CDR3 bases: TGTGCCAGCAGCGTAGGGGGGACTAGCGGGGAGCAGTACTTC. The V and J genes are TRBV9 and TRBJ2-7, with 12 bases matching TRBD2. V dropped 0 bases and J dropped 7; count of bases not matched to a gene: 2. Germline V gene lookup returns CDR1 SGDLS and CDR2 YYNGEE. The CDR3 length is 14 residues.

This clonotype was counted ten times or more. This chain joins TRBV20-1 and TRBJ2-6; TRBD1 matches 7 bases. The CDR3 is made up of 16 amino acids. Germline trimming cut 0 bases from V and 0 bases from J; bases unmatched to any gene: 2. Germline CDR1 and CDR2: DFQATT and SNEGSKA (reference sequence). This CDR3 is CSARDPGGSGANVLTF. CDR3 in DNA: TGCAGTGCTAGAGATCCAGGGGGCTCTGGGGCCAACGTCCTGACTTTC.

The CDR3: CASSLGSRINYGYTF. The DNA of the CDR3 is TGTGCCAGCAGCTTAGGGTCGCGGATTAACTATGGCTACACCTTC. The rearrangement links TRBV7-9 to TRBJ1-2; the D is unclear. The germline V gene has CDR1 SEHNR and CDR2 FQNEAQ (reference sequence). This CDR3 has 15 residues. V was clipped by 1 base and J by 1 base, with 10 bases between them.

This clonotype occurred many times. The chain has TRBV6-2 or TRBV6-3 and TRBJ2-1; D not certain. The germline V gene has CDR1 MNHEY and CDR2 SVGEGT. This CDR3 contains 14 residues. The V end lost 4 bases, the J end lost 8 bases, and 15 bases lay between the germline ends. The CDR3 DNA follows: TGTGCCAGCAGTTCCCTACCCAGGTGGGATGAGCAGTTCTTC. Translated, it gives CASSSLPRWDEQFF.

This chain uses TRBV5-1 with TRBJ2-7; 7 bases map to TRBD2. Germline V gives CDR1 SGHRS, CDR2 YFSETQ. The CDR3 has 19 amino acids. Losses at the gene ends were 6 bases for V and 3 bases for J; bases not matched to a gene: 24. For the CDR3, the DNA is TGCGCCAGCACCCCTATGGGAGGGCAGGTTTCATGGGACCACTACGAGCAGTACTTC. It encodes CASTPMGGQVSWDHYEQYF.

This chain joins TRBV7-2 and TRBJ2-7, with D possibly TRBD1 on 5 matching bases. The germline V gene has CDR1 SGHTA and CDR2 FQGNSA. Trimming left V 1 base short and J 5 bases short, with 21 bases between. This CDR3 region has 17 residues. The CDR3 here is CASSLVPTRVGNHEQYF. CDR3 sequence (DNA): TGTGCCAGCAGCTTAGTGCCCACCAGGGTAGGAAACCACGAGCAGTACTTC.

This clonotype has a handful of counts. The chain links TRBV5-1 to TRBJ1-2; 8 bases are a match to TRBD1. V gave up 2 bases and J gave up 0 bases; unmatched junction bases: 3. CDR3 length equals 15 residues. CDR1 is SGHRS and CDR2 is YFSETQ in the germline V gene. CDR3: CASSLGTGTNYGYTF. Written as DNA, the CDR3 is TGCGCCAGCAGCTTAGGGACAGGTACTAACTATGGCTACACCTTC.

The CDR3 loop reads CASSLDLWGTGPDTQYF. In DNA, the CDR3 is TGTGCCAGCAGCTTAGATCTGTGGGGGACAGGTCCAGATACGCAGTATTTT. The chain links TRBV11-2 to TRBJ2-3, with 8 positions matching TRBD1. Trimming cost V 0 bases and J 4 bases; bases outside gene matches: 9. The CDR3 covers 17 residues. In germline, CDR1 is SGHAT, CDR2 FQNNGV.

This chain joins TRBV7-9 and TRBJ1-4; tentative D call: TRBD1 (5 bases). The length of the CDR3 is 14 residues. The ends were cut back, 0 bases at V and 3 bases at J, with 5 bases in the middle. Germline CDR1 reads SEHNR; CDR2 reads FQNEAQ (reference sequence). The chain's CDR3 is CASSLARANEKLFF. The DNA of the CDR3 is TGTGCCAGCAGCTTAGCCAGGGCTAATGAAAAACTGTTTTTT.

This clonotype was observed a handful of times. This chain links TRBV4-1 with TRBJ1-5; D perhaps matches TRBD1 (5 bases). Trimming shortened V by 3 bases and J by 6 bases, and 15 bases separated the two germline ends. Germline V gives CDR1 MGHRA, CDR2 YSYEKL. The CDR3 is 15 amino acids. The CDR3 DNA reads as TGCGCCAGCAGCCAGGAAGACAGTCCTGGTCAGCCCCAGCATTTT. It yields the protein CASSQEDSPGQPQHF.

This clonotype was found a few times. The chain couples TRBV12-3 or TRBV12-4 to TRBJ2-6, with D perhaps matching TRBD2 (6 bases). This CDR3 has 18 amino acids. CDR3 region: CTRSLWGELGSGANVLTF. CDR3 nucleotides: TGTACCCGCAGTTTATGGGGGGAACTAGGATCTGGGGCCAACGTCCTGACTTTC.

Ten or more counts support this clonotype. The J gene is TRBJ2-5, the V gene TRBV29-1, with TRBD1 matching over 10 bases. The germline V gene has CDR1 SQVTM and CDR2 ANQGSEA. The J segment lost 3 bases and the V segment lost 0 bases, leaving 7 bases of the junction unmatched. The CDR3 consists of 16 residues. The DNA for the CDR3 is TGCAGCGTTGAAGACTTCGCCGGGACAGGGGAAGAGACCCAGTACTTC. Translated: CSVEDFAGTGEETQYF.

There are a few counts of this clonotype. V usage is TRBV9 and J usage is TRBJ2-5; TRBD2 agrees at 8 bases. This CDR3 is 15 amino acids long. The germline V gene encodes CDR1 SGDLS and CDR2 YYNGEE. After removal of 4 bases from V and 2 bases from J, the junction contained 7 bases not matched to a gene. CDR3 coding DNA: TGTGCCAGCAGCCCACGGACGGGAGGGCAAGAGACCCAGTACTTC. This encodes CASSPRTGGQETQYF.